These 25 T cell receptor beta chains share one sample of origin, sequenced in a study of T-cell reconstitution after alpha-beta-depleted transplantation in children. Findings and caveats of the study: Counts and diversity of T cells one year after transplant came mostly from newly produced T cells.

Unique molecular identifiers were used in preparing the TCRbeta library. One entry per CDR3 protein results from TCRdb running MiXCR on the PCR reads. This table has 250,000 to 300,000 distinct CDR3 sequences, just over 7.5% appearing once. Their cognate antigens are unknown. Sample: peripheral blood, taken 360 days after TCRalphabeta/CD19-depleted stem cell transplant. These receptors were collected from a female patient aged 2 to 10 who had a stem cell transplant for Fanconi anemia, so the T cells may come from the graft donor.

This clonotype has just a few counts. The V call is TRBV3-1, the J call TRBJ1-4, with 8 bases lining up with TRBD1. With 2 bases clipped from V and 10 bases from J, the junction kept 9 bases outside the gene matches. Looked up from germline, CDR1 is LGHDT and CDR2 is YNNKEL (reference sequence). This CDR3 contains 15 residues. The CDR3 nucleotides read TGTGCCAGCAGCCAACGGACAGGGAAGAGAGGAAAACTGTTTTTT. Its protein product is CASSQRTGKRGKLFF.

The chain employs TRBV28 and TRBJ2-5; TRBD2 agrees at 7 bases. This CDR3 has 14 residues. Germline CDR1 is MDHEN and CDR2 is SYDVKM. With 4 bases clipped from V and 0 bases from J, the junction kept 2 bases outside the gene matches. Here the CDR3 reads CASSSLADQETQYF. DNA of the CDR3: TGTGCCAGCAGTTCCCTAGCGGACCAAGAGACCCAGTACTTC.

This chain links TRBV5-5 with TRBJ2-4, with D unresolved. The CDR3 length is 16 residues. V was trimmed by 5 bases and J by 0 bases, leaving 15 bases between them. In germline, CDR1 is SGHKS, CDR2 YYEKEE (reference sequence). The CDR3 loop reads CASSHHDLLAKNIQYF. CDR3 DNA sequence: TGTGCCAGCAGTCACCACGACCTCCTAGCCAAAAACATTCAGTACTTC.

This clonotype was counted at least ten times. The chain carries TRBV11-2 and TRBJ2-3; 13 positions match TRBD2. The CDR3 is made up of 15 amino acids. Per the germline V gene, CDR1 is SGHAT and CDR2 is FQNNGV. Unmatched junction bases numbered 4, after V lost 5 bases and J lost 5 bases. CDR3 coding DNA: TGTGCCAGCAGCCAGAGGACTAGCGGGGGAGATACGCAGTATTTT. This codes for CASSQRTSGGDTQYF. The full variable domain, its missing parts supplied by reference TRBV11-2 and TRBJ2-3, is EAGVAQSPRYKIIEKRQSVAFWCNPISGHATLYWYQQILGQGPKLLIQFQNNGVVDDSQLPKDRFSAERLKGVDSTLKIQPAKLEDSAVYLCASSQRTSGGDTQYFGPGTRLTVL.

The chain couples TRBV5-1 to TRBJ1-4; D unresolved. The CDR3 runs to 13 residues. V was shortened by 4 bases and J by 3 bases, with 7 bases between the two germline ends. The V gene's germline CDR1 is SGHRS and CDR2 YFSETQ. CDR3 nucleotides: TGCGCCAGCAGCCCCCAGCCTAATGAAAAACTGTTTTTT. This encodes CASSPQPNEKLFF.

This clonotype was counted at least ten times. CDR3 DNA: TGCGCCAGCAGCTTGGCCCCAGTCTACGAGCAGTACTTC. The encoded protein is CASSLAPVYEQYF. J is TRBJ2-7 and V is TRBV5-1, with D unclear. This CDR3 is built from 13 residues. The germline gives CDR1 SGHRS, CDR2 YFSETQ. Between the trimmed V and J ends, which lost 0 bases and 3 bases, there was a span of 7 bases. Looking up the rest from reference TRBV5-1 and TRBJ2-7 gives the full variable domain: KAGVTQTPRYLIKTRGQQVTLSCSPISGHRSVSWYQQTPGQGLQFLFEYFSETQRNKGNFPGRFSGRQFSNSRSEMNVSTLELGDSALYLCASSLAPVYEQYFGPGTRLTVT.

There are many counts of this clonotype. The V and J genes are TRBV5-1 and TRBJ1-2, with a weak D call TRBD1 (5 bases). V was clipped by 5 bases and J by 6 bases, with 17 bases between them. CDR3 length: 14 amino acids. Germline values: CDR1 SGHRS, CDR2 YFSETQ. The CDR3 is CASRLQGATDGYTF. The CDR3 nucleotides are TGCGCCAGCAGGTTGCAGGGTGCGACGGATGGCTACACCTTC.

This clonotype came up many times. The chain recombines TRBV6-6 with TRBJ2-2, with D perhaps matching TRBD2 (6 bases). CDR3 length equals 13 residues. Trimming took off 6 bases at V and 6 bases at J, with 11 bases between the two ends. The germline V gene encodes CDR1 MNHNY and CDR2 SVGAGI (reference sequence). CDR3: CASRTTSAGELFF. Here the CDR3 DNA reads TGTGCCAGCAGAACGACTAGTGCCGGGGAGCTGTTTTTT.

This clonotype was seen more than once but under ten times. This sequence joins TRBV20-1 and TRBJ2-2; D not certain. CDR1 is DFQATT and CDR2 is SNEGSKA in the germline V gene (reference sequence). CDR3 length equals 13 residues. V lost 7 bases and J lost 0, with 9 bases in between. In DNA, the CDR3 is TGCAGTGTCGAGCGCCCGAACACCGGGGAGCTGTTTTTT. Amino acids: CSVERPNTGELFF.

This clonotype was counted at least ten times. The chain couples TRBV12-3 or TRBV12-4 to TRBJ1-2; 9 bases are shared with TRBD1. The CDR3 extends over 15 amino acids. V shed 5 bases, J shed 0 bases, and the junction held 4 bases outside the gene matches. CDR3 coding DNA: TGTGCCAGCAGTGAGGGACAGGGAGCTAACTATGGCTACACCTTC. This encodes CASSEGQGANYGYTF.

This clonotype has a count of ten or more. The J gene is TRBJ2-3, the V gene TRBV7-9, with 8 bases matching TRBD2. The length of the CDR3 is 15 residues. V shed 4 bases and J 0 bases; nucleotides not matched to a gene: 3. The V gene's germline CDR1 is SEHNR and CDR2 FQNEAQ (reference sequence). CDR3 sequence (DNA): TGTGCCAGCAGCTCTCTAGCGGGTAGCACAGATACGCAGTATTTT. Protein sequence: CASSSLAGSTDTQYF.

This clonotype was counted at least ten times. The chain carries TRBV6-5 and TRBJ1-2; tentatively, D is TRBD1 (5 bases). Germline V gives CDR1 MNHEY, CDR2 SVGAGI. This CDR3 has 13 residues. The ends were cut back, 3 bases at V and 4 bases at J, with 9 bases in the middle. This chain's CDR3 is CASSYRGVYGYTF. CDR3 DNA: TGTGCCAGCAGTTATAGGGGTGTCTATGGCTACACCTTC.

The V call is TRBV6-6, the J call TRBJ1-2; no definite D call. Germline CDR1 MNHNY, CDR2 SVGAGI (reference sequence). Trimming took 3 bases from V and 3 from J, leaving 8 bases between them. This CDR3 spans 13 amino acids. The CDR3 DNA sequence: TGTGCCAGCAGTTATACACAGCACTATGGCTACACCTTC. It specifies CASSYTQHYGYTF.

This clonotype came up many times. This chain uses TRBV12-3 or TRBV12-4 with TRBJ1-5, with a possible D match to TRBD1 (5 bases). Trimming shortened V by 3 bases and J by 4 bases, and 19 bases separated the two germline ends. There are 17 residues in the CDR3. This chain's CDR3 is CASSFGAGSVGNQPQHF. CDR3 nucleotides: TGTGCCAGCAGTTTCGGGGCAGGGTCTGTGGGAAATCAGCCCCAGCATTTT.

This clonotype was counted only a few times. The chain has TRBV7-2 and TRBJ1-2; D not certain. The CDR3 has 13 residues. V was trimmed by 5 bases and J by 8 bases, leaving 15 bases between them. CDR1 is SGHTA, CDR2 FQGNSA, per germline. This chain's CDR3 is CASSPDPSSGYTF. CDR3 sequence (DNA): TGTGCCAGCAGCCCCGACCCGTCTTCGGGCTACACCTTC.

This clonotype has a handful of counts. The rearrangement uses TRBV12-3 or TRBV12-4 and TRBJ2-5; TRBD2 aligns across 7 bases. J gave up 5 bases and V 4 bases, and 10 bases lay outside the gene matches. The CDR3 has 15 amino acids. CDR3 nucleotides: TGTGCCAGCAGTTCTCCTCCCCGGGGGGAGGAGACCCAGTACTTC. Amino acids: CASSSPPRGEETQYF.

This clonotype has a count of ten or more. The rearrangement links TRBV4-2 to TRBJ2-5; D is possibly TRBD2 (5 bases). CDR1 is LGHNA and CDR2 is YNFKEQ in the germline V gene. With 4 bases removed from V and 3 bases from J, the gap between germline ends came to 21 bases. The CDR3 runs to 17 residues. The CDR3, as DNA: TGTGCCAGCAGCCCCAAGACCGGAACTAGGTCGGAAGAGACCCAGTACTTC. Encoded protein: CASSPKTGTRSEETQYF.

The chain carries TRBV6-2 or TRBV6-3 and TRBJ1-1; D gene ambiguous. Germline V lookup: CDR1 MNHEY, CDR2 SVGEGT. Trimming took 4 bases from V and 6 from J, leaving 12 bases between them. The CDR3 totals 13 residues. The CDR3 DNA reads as TGTGCCAGCAGTTCCCTCCGGGCGGCTGAAGCTTTCTTT. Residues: CASSSLRAAEAFF.

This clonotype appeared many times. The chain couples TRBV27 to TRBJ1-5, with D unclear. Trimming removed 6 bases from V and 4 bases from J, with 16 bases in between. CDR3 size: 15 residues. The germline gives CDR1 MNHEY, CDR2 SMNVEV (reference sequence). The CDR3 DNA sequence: TGTGCCAGCAGACGACACCACACCAGTAATCAGCCCCAGCATTTT. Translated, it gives CASRRHHTSNQPQHF.

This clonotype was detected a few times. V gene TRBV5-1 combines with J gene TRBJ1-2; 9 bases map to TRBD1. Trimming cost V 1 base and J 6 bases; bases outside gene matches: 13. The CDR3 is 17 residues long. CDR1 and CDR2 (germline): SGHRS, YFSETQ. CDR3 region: CASSLRQTQQGADGYTF. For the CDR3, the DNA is TGCGCCAGCAGCTTGAGACAAACCCAACAGGGGGCGGATGGCTACACCTTC.

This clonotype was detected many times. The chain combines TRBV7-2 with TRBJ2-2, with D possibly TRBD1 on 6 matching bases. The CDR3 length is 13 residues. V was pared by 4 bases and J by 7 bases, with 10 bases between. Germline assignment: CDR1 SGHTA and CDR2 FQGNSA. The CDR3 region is CASSYTGYGELFF. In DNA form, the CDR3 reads TGTGCCAGCAGCTACACAGGGTACGGGGAGCTGTTTTTT.

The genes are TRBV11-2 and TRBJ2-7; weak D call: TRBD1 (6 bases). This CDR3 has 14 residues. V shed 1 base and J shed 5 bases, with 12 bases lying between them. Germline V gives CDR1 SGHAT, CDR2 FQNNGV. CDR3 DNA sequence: TGTGCCAGCAGCTTAGCCTCCCGGACAGACGAGCAGTACGTC. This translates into CASSLASRTDEQYV.

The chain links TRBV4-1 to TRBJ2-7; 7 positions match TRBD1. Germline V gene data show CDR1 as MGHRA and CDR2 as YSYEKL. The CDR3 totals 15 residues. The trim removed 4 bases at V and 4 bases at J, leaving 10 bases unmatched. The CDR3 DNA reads TGCGCCAGCAGCCCACAGGGGAGAATAGGGTACGAGCAGTACTTC. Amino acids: CASSPQGRIGYEQYF.

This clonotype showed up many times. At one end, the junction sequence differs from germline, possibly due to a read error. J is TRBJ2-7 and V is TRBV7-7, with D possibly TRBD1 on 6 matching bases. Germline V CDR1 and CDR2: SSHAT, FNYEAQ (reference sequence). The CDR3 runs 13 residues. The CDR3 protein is CASSPNRATEQYF. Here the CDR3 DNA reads TGTGCTAGCAGCCCCAACAGGGCCACCGAGCAGTACTTC.

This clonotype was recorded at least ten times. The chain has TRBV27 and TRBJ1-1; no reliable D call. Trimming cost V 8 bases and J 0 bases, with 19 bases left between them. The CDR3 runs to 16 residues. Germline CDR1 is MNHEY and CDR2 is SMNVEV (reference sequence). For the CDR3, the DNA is TGTGCCAGCTCCTCCGCCCACCCCATCATGAACACTGAAGCTTTCTTT. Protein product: CASSSAHPIMNTEAFF.